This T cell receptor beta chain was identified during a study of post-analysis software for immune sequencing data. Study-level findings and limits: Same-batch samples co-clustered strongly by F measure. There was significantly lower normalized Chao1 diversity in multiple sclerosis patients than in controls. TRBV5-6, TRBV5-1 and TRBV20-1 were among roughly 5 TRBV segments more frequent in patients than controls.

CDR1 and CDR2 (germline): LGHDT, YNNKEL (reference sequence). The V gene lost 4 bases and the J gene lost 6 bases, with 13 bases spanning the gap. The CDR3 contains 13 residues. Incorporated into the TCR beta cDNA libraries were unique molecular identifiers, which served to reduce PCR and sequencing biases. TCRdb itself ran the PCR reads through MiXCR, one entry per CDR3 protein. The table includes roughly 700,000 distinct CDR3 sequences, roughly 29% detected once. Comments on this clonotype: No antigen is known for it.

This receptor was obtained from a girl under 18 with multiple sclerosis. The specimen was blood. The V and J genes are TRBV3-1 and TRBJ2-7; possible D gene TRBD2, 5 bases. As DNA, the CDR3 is TGTGCCAGCAGCCCCGGCCGGGGTCCCGAGCAGTACTTC. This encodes CASSPGRGPEQYF.